Here is one TCR beta chain with its context. Its antigen is unknown. Data came from immunoSEQ multiplex PCR; TCRdb stores just in-frame clones and leaves some out. The sample has 86,000 or so clones, 90% seen once; the top ten hold less than 3.5%. This specimen comes from a study of T cell responses to AZD1222 COVID-19 vaccine. The wider study: Doses given second, at about 4 or about 12 weeks, were pooled. The study's findings and limits: Spike-spanning, vaccine-associated CD4 TCRs were dominant at 160-218 and 743-854. Repertoire sampling was restricted to post-peak T cell response timepoints. Among the donors, most were white British and more were female, and clonal diversity was possibly underestimated.

The germline gives CDR1 SGHVS, CDR2 FNYEAQ. The CDR3 is made up of 14 amino acids. V was shortened by 1 base and J by 5 bases, with 9 bases between the two germline ends. The genes are TRBV7-6 and TRBJ1-5; no firm D call. The sample in question was peripheral blood, obtained on day 0 of AZD1222 vaccination. The sequence was obtained from an adult in good health. CDR3 amino acids: CASSLEAGDQPQHF. The CDR3 coding sequence is TGTGCCAGCAGCTTAGAGGCAGGCGATCAGCCCCAGCATTTT.